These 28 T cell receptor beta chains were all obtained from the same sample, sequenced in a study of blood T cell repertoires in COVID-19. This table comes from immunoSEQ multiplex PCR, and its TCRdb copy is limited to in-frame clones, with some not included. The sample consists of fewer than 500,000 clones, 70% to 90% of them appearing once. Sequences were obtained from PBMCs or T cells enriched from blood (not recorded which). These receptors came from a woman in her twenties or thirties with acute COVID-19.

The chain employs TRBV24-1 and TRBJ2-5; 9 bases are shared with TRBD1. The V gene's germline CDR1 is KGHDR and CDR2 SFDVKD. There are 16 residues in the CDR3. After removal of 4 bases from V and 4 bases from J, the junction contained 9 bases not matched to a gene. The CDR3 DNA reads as TGTGCCACCAGTGACCCCGGACAGGGGTTGCGAGAGACCCAGTACTTC. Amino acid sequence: CATSDPGQGLRETQYF.

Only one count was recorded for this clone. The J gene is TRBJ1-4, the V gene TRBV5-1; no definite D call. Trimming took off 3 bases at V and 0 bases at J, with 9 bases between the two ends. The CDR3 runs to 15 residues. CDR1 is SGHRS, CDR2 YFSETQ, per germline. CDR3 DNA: TGCGCCAGCAGCTCAGGACTGTCAACTAATGAAAAACTGTTTTTT. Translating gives CASSSGLSTNEKLFF.

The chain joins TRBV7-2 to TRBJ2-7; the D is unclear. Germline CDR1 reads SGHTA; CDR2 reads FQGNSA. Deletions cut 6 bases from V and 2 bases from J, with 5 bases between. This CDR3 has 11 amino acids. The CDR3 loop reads CASRAAYEQYF. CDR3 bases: TGTGCCAGCAGGGCAGCCTACGAGCAGTACTTC. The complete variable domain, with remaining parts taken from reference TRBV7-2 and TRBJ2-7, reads GAGVSQSPSNKVTEKGKDVELRCDPISGHTALYWYRQSLGQGLEFLIYFQGNSAPDKSGLPSDRFSAERTGGSVSTLTIQRTQQEDSAVYLCASRAAYEQYFGPGTRLTVT.

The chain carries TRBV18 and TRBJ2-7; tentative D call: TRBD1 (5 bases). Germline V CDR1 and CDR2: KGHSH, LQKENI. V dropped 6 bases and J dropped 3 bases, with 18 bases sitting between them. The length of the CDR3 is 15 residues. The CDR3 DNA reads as TGTGCCAGCTCGCCAAGGCGACAGAATCACTACGAGCAGTACTTC. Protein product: CASSPRRQNHYEQYF.

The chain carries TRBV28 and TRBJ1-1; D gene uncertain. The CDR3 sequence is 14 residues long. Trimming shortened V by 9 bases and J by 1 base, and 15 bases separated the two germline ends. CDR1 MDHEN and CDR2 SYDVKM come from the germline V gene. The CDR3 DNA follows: TGTGCCAGTGACATACGAGAGCCGAACACTGAAGCTTTCTTT. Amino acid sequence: CASDIREPNTEAFF.

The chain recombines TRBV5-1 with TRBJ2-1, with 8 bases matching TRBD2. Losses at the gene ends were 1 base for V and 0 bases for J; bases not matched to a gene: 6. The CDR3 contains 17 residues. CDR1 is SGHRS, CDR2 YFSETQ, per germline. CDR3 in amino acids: CASSLYGGGSSYNEQFF. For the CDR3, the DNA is TGCGCCAGCAGCTTGTATGGCGGGGGGAGCTCCTACAATGAGCAGTTCTTC.

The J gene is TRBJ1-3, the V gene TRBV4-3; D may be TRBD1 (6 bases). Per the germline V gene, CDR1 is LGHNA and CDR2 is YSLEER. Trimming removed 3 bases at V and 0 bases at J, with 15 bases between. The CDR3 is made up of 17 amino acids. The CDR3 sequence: CASSHNLDSYSGNTIYF. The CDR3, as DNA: TGCGCCAGCAGCCACAACCTGGACAGTTACTCTGGAAACACCATATATTTT.

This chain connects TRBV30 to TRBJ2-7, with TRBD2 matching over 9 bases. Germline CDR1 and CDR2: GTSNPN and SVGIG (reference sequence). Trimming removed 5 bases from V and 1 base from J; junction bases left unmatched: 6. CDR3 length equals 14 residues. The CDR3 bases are TGTGCCTGGTCCCTAGCGGGGAAGTCCTACGAGCAGTACTTC. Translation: CAWSLAGKSYEQYF. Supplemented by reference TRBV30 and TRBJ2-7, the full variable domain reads SQTIHQWPATLVQPVGSPLSLECTVEGTSNPNLYWYRQAAGRGLQLLFYSVGIGQISSEVPQNLSASRPQDRQFILSSKKLLLSDSGFYLCAWSLAGKSYEQYFGPGTRLTVT.

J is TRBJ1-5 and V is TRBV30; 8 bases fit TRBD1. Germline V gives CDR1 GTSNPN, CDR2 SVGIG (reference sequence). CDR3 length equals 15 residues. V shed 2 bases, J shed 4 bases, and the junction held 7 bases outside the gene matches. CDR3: CAWSPQRTGNQPQHF. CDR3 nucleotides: TGTGCCTGGAGTCCCCAACGGACAGGGAATCAGCCCCAGCATTTT.

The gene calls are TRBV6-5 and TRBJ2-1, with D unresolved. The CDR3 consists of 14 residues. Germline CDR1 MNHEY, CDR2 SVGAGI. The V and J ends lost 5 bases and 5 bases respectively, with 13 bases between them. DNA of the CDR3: TGTGCCAGCAGTACCCCGGGTCCCAACAATGAGCAGTTCTTC. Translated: CASSTPGPNNEQFF.

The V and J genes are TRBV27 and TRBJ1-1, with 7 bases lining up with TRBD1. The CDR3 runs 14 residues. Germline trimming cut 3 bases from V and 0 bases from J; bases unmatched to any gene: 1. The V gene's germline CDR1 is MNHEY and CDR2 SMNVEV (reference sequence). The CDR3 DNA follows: TGTGCCAGCAGTTTCCAGGGGGTGAACACTGAAGCTTTCTTT. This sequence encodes CASSFQGVNTEAFF.

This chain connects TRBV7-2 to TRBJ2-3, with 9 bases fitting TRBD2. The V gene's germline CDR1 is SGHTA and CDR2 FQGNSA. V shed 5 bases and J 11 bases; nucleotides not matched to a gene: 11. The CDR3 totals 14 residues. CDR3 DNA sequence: TGTGCCAGCAGCGTTAGCGGGGGAGCTTCTCAGCAGTATTTT. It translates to CASSVSGGASQQYF. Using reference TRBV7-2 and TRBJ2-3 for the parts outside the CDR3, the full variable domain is GAGVSQSPSNKVTEKGKDVELRCDPISGHTALYWYRQSLGQGLEFLIYFQGNSAPDKSGLPSDRFSAERTGGSVSTLTIQRTQQEDSAVYLCASSVSGGASQQYFGPGTRLTVL.

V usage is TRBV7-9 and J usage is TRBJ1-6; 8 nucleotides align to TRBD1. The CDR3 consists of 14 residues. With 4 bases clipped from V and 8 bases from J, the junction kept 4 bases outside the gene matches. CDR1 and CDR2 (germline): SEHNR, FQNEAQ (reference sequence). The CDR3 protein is CASSSQGVDSPLHF. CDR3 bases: TGTGCCAGCAGCTCACAGGGGGTAGATTCACCCCTCCACTTT.

CDR3 DNA: TGTGCCAGCAGTTTTAGGGACACGCCGAACACTGAAGCTTTCTTT. Protein sequence: CASSFRDTPNTEAFF. The gene calls are TRBV6-2 or TRBV6-3 and TRBJ1-1, with D possibly matching TRBD1 (6 bases). This CDR3 has 15 amino acids. The V end lost 4 bases, the J end lost 1 base, and 13 bases lay between the germline ends. Germline CDR1 MNHEY, CDR2 SVGEGT.

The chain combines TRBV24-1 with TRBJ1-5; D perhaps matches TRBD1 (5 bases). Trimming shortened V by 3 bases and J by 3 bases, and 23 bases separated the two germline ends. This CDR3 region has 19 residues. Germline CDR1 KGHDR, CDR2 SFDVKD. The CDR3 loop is CATSDARGGILAVNQPQHF. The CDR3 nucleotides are TGTGCCACCAGTGATGCCCGGGGGGGGATTTTAGCGGTCAATCAGCCCCAGCATTTT.

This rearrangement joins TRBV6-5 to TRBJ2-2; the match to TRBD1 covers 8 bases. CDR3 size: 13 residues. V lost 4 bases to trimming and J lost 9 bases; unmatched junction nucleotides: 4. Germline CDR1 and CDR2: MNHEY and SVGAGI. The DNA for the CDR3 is TGTGCCAGCAGTTTGGACAGGGCGAGGGAGCTGTTTTTT. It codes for CASSLDRARELFF.

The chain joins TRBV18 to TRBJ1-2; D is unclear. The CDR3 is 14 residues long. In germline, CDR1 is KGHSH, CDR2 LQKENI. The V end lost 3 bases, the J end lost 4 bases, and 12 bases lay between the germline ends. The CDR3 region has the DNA TGTGCCAGCTCACCGTCGGCAGCAGGCTATGGCTACACCTTC. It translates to CASSPSAAGYGYTF.

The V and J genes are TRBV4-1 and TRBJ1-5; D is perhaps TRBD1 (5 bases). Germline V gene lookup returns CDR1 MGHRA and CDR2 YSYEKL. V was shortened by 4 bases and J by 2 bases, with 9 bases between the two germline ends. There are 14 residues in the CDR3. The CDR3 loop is CASSRGGGNQPQHF. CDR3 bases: TGCGCCAGCAGCCGGGGCGGGGGCAATCAGCCCCAGCATTTT.

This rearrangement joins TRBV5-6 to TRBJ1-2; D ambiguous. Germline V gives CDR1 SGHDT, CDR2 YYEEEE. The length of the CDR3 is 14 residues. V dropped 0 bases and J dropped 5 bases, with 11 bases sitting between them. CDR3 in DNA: TGTGCCAGCAGCTTGGAGCGGGCGTATTATGGCTACACCTTC. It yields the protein CASSLERAYYGYTF.

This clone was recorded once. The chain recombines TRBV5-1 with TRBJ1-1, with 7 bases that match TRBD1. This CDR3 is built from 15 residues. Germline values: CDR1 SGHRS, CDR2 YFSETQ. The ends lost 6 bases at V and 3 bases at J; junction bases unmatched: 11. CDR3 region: CASKEGGTEYTEAFF. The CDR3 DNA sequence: TGCGCCAGCAAAGAGGGCGGGACAGAGTACACTGAAGCTTTCTTT.

The CDR3 spells CASSLKGTATYEQYF. The DNA for the CDR3 is TGCGCCAGCAGCTTGAAGGGGACAGCTACCTACGAGCAGTACTTC. J is TRBJ2-7 and V is TRBV5-1; 7 bases fit TRBD1. Germline CDR1 reads SGHRS; CDR2 reads YFSETQ. The CDR3 has 15 amino acids. The V gene end was trimmed by 1 base and the J gene end by 2 bases; junction bases not matched to a gene: 6.

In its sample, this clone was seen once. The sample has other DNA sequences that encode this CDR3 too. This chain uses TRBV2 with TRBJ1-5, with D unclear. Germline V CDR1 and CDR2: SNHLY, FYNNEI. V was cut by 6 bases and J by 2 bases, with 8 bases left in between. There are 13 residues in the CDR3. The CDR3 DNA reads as TGTGCCAGCAGCGAGAGGGGCAATCAGCCCCAGCATTTT. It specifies CASSERGNQPQHF.

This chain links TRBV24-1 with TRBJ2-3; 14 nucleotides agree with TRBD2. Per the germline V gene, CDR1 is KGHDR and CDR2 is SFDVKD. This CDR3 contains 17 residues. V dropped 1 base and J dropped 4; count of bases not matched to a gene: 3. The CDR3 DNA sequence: TGTGCCACCAGTGATTTAGGGACTAGCGGGGGACCAGATACGCAGTATTTT. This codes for CATSDLGTSGGPDTQYF.

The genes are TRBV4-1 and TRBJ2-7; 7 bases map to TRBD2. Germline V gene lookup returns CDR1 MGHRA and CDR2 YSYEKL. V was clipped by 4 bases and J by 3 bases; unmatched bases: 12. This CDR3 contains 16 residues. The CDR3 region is CASSRELRDYDYEQYF. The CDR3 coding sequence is TGCGCCAGCAGCCGGGAGCTGAGGGACTATGACTACGAGCAGTACTTC.

CDR3 region: CASSFSRGVLPGANVLTF. CDR3 in DNA: TGTGCCAGCAGCTTTTCCAGGGGTGTTTTGCCTGGGGCCAACGTCCTGACTTTC. This sequence joins TRBV5-6 and TRBJ2-6, with TRBD1 as a possible D gene (6 bases). Trimming removed 2 bases from V and 2 bases from J, with 17 bases in between. CDR1 is SGHDT and CDR2 is YYEEEE in the germline V gene. The CDR3 extends over 18 amino acids.

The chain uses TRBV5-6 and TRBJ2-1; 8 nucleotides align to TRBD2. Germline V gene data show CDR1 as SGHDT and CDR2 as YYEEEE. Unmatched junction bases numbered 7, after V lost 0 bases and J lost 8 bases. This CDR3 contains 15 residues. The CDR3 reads CASSLAPGGRDEQFF. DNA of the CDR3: TGTGCCAGCAGCTTGGCCCCGGGAGGGAGGGATGAGCAGTTCTTC. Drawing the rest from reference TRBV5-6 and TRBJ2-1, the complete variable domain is DAGVTQSPTHLIKTRGQQVTLRCSPKSGHDTVSWYQQALGQGPQFIFQYYEEEERQRGNFPDRFSGHQFPNYSSELNVNALLLGDSALYLCASSLAPGGRDEQFFGPGTRLTVL.

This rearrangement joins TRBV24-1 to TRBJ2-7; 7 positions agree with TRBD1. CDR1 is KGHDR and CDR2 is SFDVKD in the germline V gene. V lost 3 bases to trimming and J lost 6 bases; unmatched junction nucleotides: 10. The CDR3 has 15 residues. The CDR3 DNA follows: TGTGCCACCAGTGATGCCGCCGGGACAGTGGTCGAGCAGTACTTC. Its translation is CATSDAAGTVVEQYF.

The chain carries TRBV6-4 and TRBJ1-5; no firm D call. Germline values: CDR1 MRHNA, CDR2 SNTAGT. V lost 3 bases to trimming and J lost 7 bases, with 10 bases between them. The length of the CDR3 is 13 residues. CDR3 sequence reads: CASSDTAGQPQHF. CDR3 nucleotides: TGTGCCAGCAGTGATACGGCGGGACAGCCCCAGCATTTT.